This is a list of T cell receptor beta chains from one sample in a study of shared clonotypes between healthy human individuals. Sequenced by immunoSEQ multiplex PCR; TCRdb stores in-frame clones only, minus some. The sample holds approximately 2,200,000 clones; roughly 91% are singletons and the top ten take under 2%. What was sequenced was naive CD8+ T cells from PBMCs. These receptors all come from a man between 18 and 35 years old in good health. Some clones in this sample may be carry-over from other donors' samples. The CDR3 runs from the conserved cysteine through the conserved F or W. A D gene is named only where the DNA matches it firmly. Not every row has a clone size; where given, it reads once, few, many or a size class.

abundance,v_gene,d_gene,j_gene,CDR3nt,CDR3aa
NA,TRBV4-3,TRBD2,TRBJ2-7,TGCGCCAGCAGCCAAGGGGCGGGAGGAGAATACGAGCAGTACTTC,CASSQGAGGEYEQYF
once,TRBV7-6,NA,TRBJ2-2,TGTGCCAGCAGCGAGGGACTGAACACCGGGGAGCTGTTTTTT,CASSEGLNTGELFF
NA,TRBV9,NA,TRBJ2-3,TGTGCCAGCAGCGTAGCGGACTCGAGAGGGGATACGCAGTATTTT,CASSVADSRGDTQYF
NA,TRBV6-1,NA,TRBJ1-2,TGTGCCACCCGAAACTATGGCTACACCTTC,CATRNYGYTF
NA,TRBV2,NA,TRBJ2-7,TGTGCCAGCAGTGAACCGTCTGGGGGAATAAGCTCCTACGAGCAGTACTTC,CASSEPSGGISSYEQYF
once,TRBV11-2,NA,TRBJ1-1,TGTGCCAGCAGCTCGGACGGATTAGAAGCTTTCTTT,CASSSDGLEAFF
NA,TRBV5-1,NA,TRBJ1-2,TGCGCCAGCAGCTCAGAAAACTATGGCTACACCTTC,CASSSENYGYTF
NA,TRBV10-3,TRBD2,TRBJ2-5,TGTGCCATCAGTGACGGGCTAGCGGGAGAGGATGAGACCCAGTACTTC,CAISDGLAGEDETQYF
NA,TRBV9,TRBD1,TRBJ2-6,TGTGCCAGCAGCGTAGAATCAGGGGGTTTCACCGGGGCCAACGTCCTGACTTTC,CASSVESGGFTGANVLTF
NA,TRBV13,TRBD2,TRBJ2-5,TGTGCCAGCAGCTTAGGACCCGGCGGGAGCTTCCTCGAGACCCAGTACTTC,CASSLGPGGSFLETQYF
once,TRBV9,NA,TRBJ1-1,TGTGCCAGCAGCGGCAACCGGGAGGAACCCTTACGGAACACTGAAGCTTTCTTT,CASSGNREEPLRNTEAFF
NA,TRBV11-2,TRBD1,TRBJ2-7,TGTGCCAGCAGCTTAGGAGCAGGGGGCCGCTACGAGCAGTACTTC,CASSLGAGGRYEQYF
NA,TRBV25-1,NA,TRBJ2-5,TGTGCCAGCAGTGTAAGGCAGATATACCAAGAGACCCAGTACTTC,CASSVRQIYQETQYF
NA,TRBV29-1,NA,TRBJ2-7,TGCAGCGTTGTTGCATTCTACGAGCAGTACTTC,CSVVAFYEQYF
NA,TRBV4-3,TRBD1,TRBJ1-3,TGCGCCAGCAGCCTCGGGACAGGGTCTGGAAACACCATATATTTT,CASSLGTGSGNTIYF
NA,TRBV28,NA,TRBJ1-5,TGTGCCAGCGGCAACAGGATGAATCAGCCCCAGCATTTT,CASGNRMNQPQHF
NA,TRBV19,TRBD1,TRBJ1-5,TGTGCCGGGGGGACAGGGTTCAATCAGCCCCAGCATTTT,CAGGTGFNQPQHF
NA,TRBV7-9,NA,TRBJ2-1,TGTGCCAGCAGCTTCGGGACCCGCGGTGAGCAGTTCTTC,CASSFGTRGEQFF
NA,TRBV14,NA,TRBJ2-4,TGTGCCAGCAGCCTTCGGGGTTCAACAAACATTCAGTACTTC,CASSLRGSTNIQYF
NA,TRBV6-5,TRBD1,TRBJ2-3,TGTGCCAGCAGTCCCCGGGACAGGGTTGGAGATACGCAGTATTTT,CASSPRDRVGDTQYF
NA,TRBV27,NA,TRBJ2-7,TGTGCCAGCAGTTTACGGGTTACTAGTATCTACGAGCAGTACTTC,CASSLRVTSIYEQYF
NA,TRBV11-2,TRBD1,TRBJ2-7,TGTGCCAGCAGCGACCGACAGGGGAGAAACGAGCAGTACTTC,CASSDRQGRNEQYF
once,TRBV7-8,TRBD2,TRBJ2-1,TGTGCCAGCAGCTTAGATCCGGGACTAGCGGAGCAACTTTCCTACAATGAGCAGTTCTTC,CASSLDPGLAEQLSYNEQFF
NA,TRBV6-6,TRBD1,TRBJ2-3,TGTGCCAGCACCCTACTAGGGACAGGGTTCACAGATACGCAGTATTTT,CASTLLGTGFTDTQYF
NA,TRBV27,TRBD1,TRBJ2-5,TGTGCCAGCAGTTTATCGGTTGGGGACAGGGAGGGAGAGACCCAGTACTTC,CASSLSVGDREGETQYF
NA,TRBV13,NA,TRBJ2-3,TGTGCCAGCAGCCCCTGGACTATGAGCACAGATACGCAGTATTTT,CASSPWTMSTDTQYF
NA,TRBV27,TRBD1,TRBJ1-2,TGTGCCAGCAGTTGGGGACAGGGATGGAATGGCTACACCTTC,CASSWGQGWNGYTF
NA,TRBV4-3,NA,TRBJ2-2,TGCGCCAGCAGCCAAGAAGAAGGGAACACCGGGGAGCTGTTTTTT,CASSQEEGNTGELFF
NA,TRBV4-1,NA,TRBJ2-1,TGCGCCAGCAGCCAAGTAGAGGGGCCTTTATACAATGAGCAGTTCTTC,CASSQVEGPLYNEQFF
NA,TRBV6-1,NA,TRBJ2-7,TGTGCCAGCAGGCAGGGACGAGACTACGAGCAGTACTTC,CASRQGRDYEQYF
few,TRBV19,TRBD1,TRBJ1-2,TGTGCCAGTAGTCAGTGGACAGGGGATGGCTACACCTTC,CASSQWTGDGYTF
NA,TRBV4-3,NA,TRBJ2-7,TGCGCCAGCAGCCAAGAAATCGCCTACGAGCAGTACTTC,CASSQEIAYEQYF
NA,TRBV7-9,TRBD2,TRBJ2-3,TGTGCCAGCAGCTCGCGGGAGGGCCAAACGGATACGCAGTATTTT,CASSSREGQTDTQYF
NA,TRBV5-6,TRBD1,TRBJ1-2,TGTGCCAGCAGCTTGGGGACAGGGGGCGCCTATGGCTACACCTTC,CASSLGTGGAYGYTF
NA,TRBV19,NA,TRBJ2-7,TGTGCCAGTAGTATCGGTTTAGCGGACTCCTACGAGCAGTACTTC,CASSIGLADSYEQYF
few,TRBV21-1,NA,TRBJ2-7,TGTGCCAGCAGCAACGCTCGGGACAGCCCTAGCCCCTACGAGCAGTACTTC,CASSNARDSPSPYEQYF
NA,TRBV23-1,NA,TRBJ2-7,TGCGCCAGCAGTCAATCCGGTCGTGGAGACCTATCCTACGAGCAGTACTTC,CASSQSGRGDLSYEQYF
NA,TRBV15,NA,TRBJ2-4,TGTGCCACCAACGACCCGGGGCACATTCAGTACTTC,CATNDPGHIQYF
NA,TRBV18,TRBD2,TRBJ2-7,TGTGCCAGCTCACCACGTGGTTTAGCGGGAGTGAGCTCCTACGAGCAGTACTTC,CASSPRGLAGVSSYEQYF
NA,TRBV9,NA,TRBJ2-2,TGTGCCAGCAGCGTAGAGCGAGGGGTCCGCACCGGGGAGCTGTTTTTT,CASSVERGVRTGELFF
NA,TRBV7-8,NA,TRBJ2-7,TGTGCCAGCAGCTGCGAGGAGGGGCCTCACTGCTACGAGCAGTACTTC,CASSCEEGPHCYEQYF
NA,TRBV10-3,TRBD1,TRBJ1-1,TGTGCCATCACCAACTCGGGAGGGACAGGGGGCGCGGGCACTGAAGCTTTCTTT,CAITNSGGTGGAGTEAFF
NA,TRBV28,TRBD2,TRBJ2-2,TGTGCCAGCAGTCCCCACGGACTAGCGGGCACCGGGGAGCTGTTTTTT,CASSPHGLAGTGELFF
NA,TRBV2,NA,TRBJ2-7,TGTGCCAGCAGGGCAGGGCACGAGCAGTACTTC,CASRAGHEQYF
NA,TRBV19,NA,TRBJ2-7,TGTGCCAGTAGTATTGGGAACAGAGGCTACGAGCAGTACTTC,CASSIGNRGYEQYF
NA,TRBV7-3,NA,TRBJ2-1,TGTGCCAGCAGCCCGAGAGGTCTGGGCAATGAGCAGTTCTTC,CASSPRGLGNEQFF
NA,TRBV27,NA,TRBJ1-1,TGTGCCAGCAGTTTGGGGTCAAACACTGAAGCTTTCTTT,CASSLGSNTEAFF